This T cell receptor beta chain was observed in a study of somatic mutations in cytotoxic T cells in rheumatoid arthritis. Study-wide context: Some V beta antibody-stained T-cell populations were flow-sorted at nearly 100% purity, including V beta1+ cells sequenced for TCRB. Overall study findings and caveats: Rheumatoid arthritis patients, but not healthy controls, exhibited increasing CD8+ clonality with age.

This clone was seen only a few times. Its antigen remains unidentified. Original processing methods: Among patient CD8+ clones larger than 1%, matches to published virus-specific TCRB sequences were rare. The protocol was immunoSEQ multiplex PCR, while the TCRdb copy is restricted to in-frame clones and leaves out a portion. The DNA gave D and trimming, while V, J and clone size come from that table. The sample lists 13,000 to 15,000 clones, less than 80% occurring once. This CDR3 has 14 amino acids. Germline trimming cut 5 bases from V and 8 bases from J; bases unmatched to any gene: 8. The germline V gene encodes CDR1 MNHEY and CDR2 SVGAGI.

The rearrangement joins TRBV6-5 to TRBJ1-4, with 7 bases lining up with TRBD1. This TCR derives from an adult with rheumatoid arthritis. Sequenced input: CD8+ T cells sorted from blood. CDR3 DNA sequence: TGTGCCAGCAGTCCCGGGACAGAGGTGGAAAAACTGTTTTTT. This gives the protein CASSPGTEVEKLFF.